Listed here are 28 T cell receptor beta chains from one sample, sequenced in a study of T cell repertoires in ileal Crohn's disease. Assay used: immunoSEQ multiplex PCR; TCRdb lists only in-frame clones, some missing. The sample lists 5,500 to 7,500 clones, 82% occurring once. Sequencing input: ileal tissue. The receptors were gathered from an adult with Crohn's disease.

The V call is TRBV5-7, the J call TRBJ2-1; 8 bases map to TRBD2. TRBV5-7 is classed as an ORF, of uncertain function. Trimming removed 0 bases from V and 10 bases from J; junction bases left unmatched: 9. The CDR3 is 15 amino acids. In DNA form, the CDR3 reads TGTGCCAGCAGCTTGGGGACTAGCCTCGGGGGGGAGCAGTTCTTC. Its protein is CASSLGTSLGGEQFF.

This chain uses TRBV2 with TRBJ2-7, with 9 bases identical to TRBD1. The trim removed 6 bases at V and 4 bases at J, leaving 10 bases unmatched. The germline V gene has CDR1 SNHLY and CDR2 FYNNEI. The length of the CDR3 is 15 residues. The DNA for the CDR3 is TGTGCCAGCAGGACACTCGGGACAGGGTTATACGAGCAGTACTTC. The encoded protein is CASRTLGTGLYEQYF.

V is TRBV7-2 and J is TRBJ1-1; D ambiguous. Germline values: CDR1 SGHTA, CDR2 FQGNSA. The CDR3 runs to 13 residues. Trimming cost V 7 bases and J 4 bases, with 13 bases left between them. This CDR3 reads CASNIDKATEAFF. CDR3 nucleotides: TGTGCCAGCAACATTGACAAGGCCACTGAAGCTTTCTTT.

Only one count was recorded for this clone. This sequence joins TRBV6-4 and TRBJ2-2; D is perhaps TRBD1 (6 bases). V was trimmed by 6 bases and J by 6 bases, leaving 11 bases between them. Looked up from germline, CDR1 is MRHNA and CDR2 is SNTAGT. The CDR3 spans 13 residues. In nucleotides, the CDR3 is TGTGCCAGCAGACAGGGAATGGCCGGGGAGCTGTTTTTT. This codes for CASRQGMAGELFF.

V and J are TRBV7-6 and TRBJ2-5; D is perhaps TRBD1 (5 bases). V was pared by 6 bases and J by 4 bases, with 12 bases between. Germline CDR1 reads SGHVS; CDR2 reads FNYEAQ. This CDR3 has 13 residues. The chain's CDR3 is CASRRRGGETQYF. CDR3 nucleotides: TGTGCCAGCAGACGAAGGGGCGGAGAGACCCAGTACTTC.

This clone was observed a single time. V gene TRBV18 combines with J gene TRBJ1-2; D is perhaps TRBD1 (6 bases). This CDR3 comprises 13 residues. V lost 6 bases and J lost 12, with 20 bases in between. Germline V gene lookup returns CDR1 KGHSH and CDR2 LQKENI. Here the CDR3 DNA reads TGTGCCAGCTCCCCTGACAGGAACATGGCTAACACCTTC. Residues: CASSPDRNMANTF.

The chain is built from TRBV27 and TRBJ2-2; 7 positions match TRBD1. The CDR3 spans 14 residues. The germline CDR1 and CDR2 sequences are MNHEY and SMNVEV (reference sequence). V lost 7 bases to trimming and J lost 2 bases; unmatched junction nucleotides: 4. CDR3 coding DNA: TGTGCCAGCACCGGGACAGCAAACACCGGGGAGCTGTTTTTT. Translated, it gives CASTGTANTGELFF.

This sequence joins TRBV30 and TRBJ1-1; D unclear. Trimming left V 0 bases short and J 4 bases short, with 12 bases between. CDR3 length: 14 residues. Germline loops: CDR1 GTSNPN, CDR2 SVGIG (reference sequence). CDR3 region: CAWSVLFWVTEAFF. The DNA for the CDR3 is TGTGCCTGGAGTGTACTATTCTGGGTCACTGAAGCTTTCTTT.

The V and J genes are TRBV19 and TRBJ2-2; the match to TRBD1 covers 7 bases. The CDR3 totals 16 residues. The ends lost 4 bases at V and 1 base at J; junction bases unmatched: 6. CDR1 and CDR2 from the germline V gene are LNHDA and SQIVND (reference sequence). The CDR3 is CASSNGDSLNTGELFF. In DNA, the CDR3 is TGTGCCAGTAGTAACGGGGACAGCCTGAACACCGGGGAGCTGTTTTTT.

The rearrangement links TRBV6-1 to TRBJ2-7; 8 bases map to TRBD1. J was trimmed by 4 bases and V by 0 bases; bases with no gene match: 8. This CDR3 is built from 16 residues. Germline-derived CDR1 and CDR2 are MNHNS and SASEGT. For the CDR3, the DNA is TGTGCCAGCAGTGAAGCTGGCCAGGGGGCGGGTTACGAGCAGTACTTC. Protein product: CASSEAGQGAGYEQYF.

This clone was picked up a small number of times. This chain joins TRBV7-9 and TRBJ1-2, with D perhaps TRBD1 (6 bases). Trimming pared 4 bases from V and 4 bases from J, leaving 13 bases between. The CDR3 has 14 amino acids. Germline lookup yields CDR1 SEHNR and CDR2 FQNEAQ (reference sequence). The CDR3 coding sequence is TGTGCCAGCAGCTCCTGGACAGACTCCTATGGCTACACCTTC. As protein: CASSSWTDSYGYTF.

The chain employs TRBV4-2 and TRBJ2-7; 11 positions match TRBD1. This CDR3 spans 15 amino acids. After removal of 1 base from V and 4 bases from J, the junction contained 3 bases not matched to a gene. The germline V gene encodes CDR1 LGHNA and CDR2 YNFKEQ. The CDR3 spells CASSQAGTGGYEQYF. In nucleotides, the CDR3 is TGTGCCAGCAGCCAAGCCGGGACAGGGGGGTACGAGCAGTACTTC.

The chain carries TRBV7-2 and TRBJ1-1, with D possibly being TRBD1 (6 bases). The CDR3 loop spans 15 amino acids. The germline gives CDR1 SGHTA, CDR2 FQGNSA. Trimming pared 4 bases from V and 0 bases from J, leaving 12 bases between. The CDR3 region is CASSYRQVMNTEAFF. The CDR3 nucleotides are TGTGCCAGCAGCTATCGACAGGTCATGAACACTGAAGCTTTCTTT.

This rearrangement joins TRBV10-3 to TRBJ1-1, with TRBD1 identical over 9 bases. The CDR3 sequence is 12 residues long. CDR1 is ENHRY and CDR2 is SYGVKD in the germline V gene. Trimming took 9 bases from V and 4 from J; bases not matched to a gene: 3. Here the CDR3 reads CAISTGGTEAFF. The CDR3 DNA sequence: TGTGCCATTTCGACAGGGGGCACTGAAGCTTTCTTT.

This clone was picked up a small number of times. This chain uses TRBV5-6 with TRBJ2-1, with D possibly being TRBD1 (6 bases). The CDR3 loop spans 15 amino acids. V shed 4 bases and J shed 5 bases, with 16 bases lying between them. In germline, CDR1 is SGHDT, CDR2 YYEEEE. The CDR3 coding sequence is TGTGCCAGCAGCCACCGGGACACCACGAACAATGAGCAGTTCTTC. Translating it yields CASSHRDTTNNEQFF.

This clone was detected only a few times. The rearrangement links TRBV7-2 to TRBJ1-2, with 8 bases identical to TRBD1. After removal of 1 base from V and 5 bases from J, the junction contained 9 bases not matched to a gene. Germline CDR1 reads SGHTA; CDR2 reads FQGNSA. The CDR3 spans 16 residues. The CDR3 nucleotides read TGTGCCAGCAGCTTAGACCCCTCCGGGACAGGATATGGCTACACCTTC. Its protein is CASSLDPSGTGYGYTF. The whole variable domain, filled in from reference TRBV7-2 and TRBJ1-2, reads GAGVSQSPSNKVTEKGKDVELRCDPISGHTALYWYRQSLGQGLEFLIYFQGNSAPDKSGLPSDRFSAERTGGSVSTLTIQRTQQEDSAVYLCASSLDPSGTGYGYTFGSGTRLTVV.

The V and J genes are TRBV5-1 and TRBJ1-3; 7 nucleotides line up with TRBD1. The V segment lost 5 bases and the J segment 0 bases; nucleotides outside the gene matches: 8. CDR1 is SGHRS, CDR2 YFSETQ, per germline. The CDR3 is made up of 16 amino acids. CDR3 bases: TGCGCCAGCAGACCGGGACAGAAATTCTCTGGAAACACCATATATTTT. As protein: CASRPGQKFSGNTIYF.

This clone was picked up a small number of times. This chain links TRBV28 with TRBJ1-5, with a tentative D call TRBD1 (6 bases). The CDR3 has 14 amino acids. Trimming removed 5 bases at V and 6 bases at J, with 14 bases between. Germline V gene lookup returns CDR1 MDHEN and CDR2 SYDVKM. CDR3 sequence reads: CASSEGQFFQPQHF. CDR3 bases: TGTGCCAGCAGTGAGGGACAATTCTTTCAGCCCCAGCATTTT.

The rearrangement uses TRBV19 and TRBJ1-2; D not resolved. Germline V gene data show CDR1 as LNHDA and CDR2 as SQIVND (reference sequence). V was cut by 0 bases and J by 2 bases, with 7 bases left in between. The CDR3 sequence is 14 residues long. For the CDR3, the DNA is TGTGCCAGTAGTATAGAATGGCGGAACTATGGCTACACCTTC. This gives the protein CASSIEWRNYGYTF.

V and J are TRBV9 and TRBJ1-6; 9 bases map to TRBD1. The CDR3 totals 16 residues. The junction had 8 bases not matched to a gene; V was cut back by 0 bases and J by 10 bases. Germline CDR1 SGDLS, CDR2 YYNGEE. The CDR3 spells CASSVASGQGSSPLHF. The CDR3 DNA reads TGTGCCAGCAGCGTAGCTTCGGGACAGGGTAGCTCACCCCTCCACTTT.

This chain joins TRBV5-6 and TRBJ1-1; 10 bases are shared with TRBD1. There are 16 residues in the CDR3. V shed 4 bases, J shed 5 bases, and the junction held 11 bases outside the gene matches. Germline CDR1 SGHDT, CDR2 YYEEEE. CDR3 residues: CASSRDRGIYGTEAFF. The CDR3 DNA sequence: TGTGCCAGCAGCCGGGACAGGGGCATATATGGGACTGAAGCTTTCTTT.

The chain carries TRBV18 and TRBJ2-4, with D perhaps matching TRBD2 (5 bases). V shed 3 bases and J shed 0 bases, with 12 bases lying between them. Germline-derived CDR1 and CDR2 are KGHSH and LQKENI. This CDR3 is built from 16 residues. The CDR3 DNA sequence: TGTGCCAGCTCACCGGATACCGGGGTAGCCAAAAACATTCAGTACTTC. It encodes CASSPDTGVAKNIQYF.

CDR3 protein: CASRGSVALNNEQFF. CDR3 nucleotide sequence: TGCGCCAGCAGGGGATCAGTAGCGCTGAACAATGAGCAGTTCTTC. The rearrangement joins TRBV5-1 to TRBJ2-1; maybe TRBD2 (5 bases). CDR1 is SGHRS and CDR2 is YFSETQ in the germline V gene. The CDR3 loop spans 15 amino acids. Trimming took off 5 bases at V and 5 bases at J, with 17 bases between the two ends.

The chain recombines TRBV20-1 with TRBJ1-1, with a tentative D call TRBD1 (5 bases). V shed 5 bases and J shed 11 bases, with 15 bases lying between them. Germline CDR1 reads DFQATT; CDR2 reads SNEGSKA (reference sequence). The CDR3 is 11 amino acids. The CDR3 region has the DNA TGCAGTGCTCAACAGGAGGGCCATGCTTTCTTT. This codes for CSAQQEGHAFF.

The V call is TRBV6-1, the J call TRBJ2-1, with 9 nucleotides matching TRBD2. Trimming removed 2 bases from V and 10 bases from J; junction bases left unmatched: 15. Looked up from germline, CDR1 is MNHNS and CDR2 is SASEGT. The CDR3 contains 17 residues. The CDR3 loop is CASSEYTGLAGGGEQFF. DNA for the CDR3: TGTGCCAGCAGTGAATATACGGGACTAGCCGGCGGAGGAGAGCAGTTCTTC.

The J gene is TRBJ2-3, the V gene TRBV30; tentatively, D is TRBD2 (6 bases). The germline V gene has CDR1 GTSNPN and CDR2 SVGIG (reference sequence). Trimming shortened V by 0 bases and J by 0 bases, and 13 bases separated the two germline ends. The CDR3 consists of 16 residues. The CDR3 coding sequence is TGTGCCTGGAGTGTGGGGCCACTAGCTAGCACAGATACGCAGTATTTT. The encoded protein is CAWSVGPLASTDTQYF.

The gene calls are TRBV5-4 and TRBJ1-1, with D perhaps TRBD1 (6 bases). Germline CDR1 and CDR2: SGHNT and YYREEE (reference sequence). The length of the CDR3 is 15 residues. Deletions cut 4 bases from V and 1 base from J, with 14 bases between. The CDR3 region is CASSLEGQQNTEAFF. The CDR3 nucleotides read TGTGCCAGCAGCCTGGAAGGACAGCAGAACACTGAAGCTTTCTTT.

This clone showed up just a few times. The chain carries TRBV4-1 and TRBJ2-1, with 8 bases that match TRBD2. The germline gives CDR1 MGHRA, CDR2 YSYEKL. V lost 0 bases and J lost 8; bases outside the gene matches: 18. The CDR3 is 19 residues long. CDR3 sequence reads: CASSQDGASGRLRGDEQFF. The CDR3 coding sequence is TGCGCCAGCAGCCAAGATGGGGCTAGCGGGCGCCTACGAGGGGATGAGCAGTTCTTC.